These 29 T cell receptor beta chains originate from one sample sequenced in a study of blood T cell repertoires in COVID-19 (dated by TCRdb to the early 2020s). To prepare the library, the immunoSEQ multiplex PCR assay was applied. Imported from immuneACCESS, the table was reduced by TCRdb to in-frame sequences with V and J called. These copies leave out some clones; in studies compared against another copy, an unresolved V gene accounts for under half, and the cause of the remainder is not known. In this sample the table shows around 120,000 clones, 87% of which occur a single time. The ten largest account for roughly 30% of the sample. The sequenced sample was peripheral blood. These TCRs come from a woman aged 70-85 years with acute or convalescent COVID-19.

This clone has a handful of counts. In DNA form, the CDR3 reads TGTGCCAGCTCGCCGGGATCGCCGATGACTTTCTTT. Its protein product is CASSPGSPMTFF. The chain is built from TRBV18 and TRBJ1-1, with D unclear. The CDR3 loop spans 12 amino acids. V was cut by 6 bases and J by 12 bases, with 17 bases left in between. Per germline, CDR1 KGHSH and CDR2 LQKENI.

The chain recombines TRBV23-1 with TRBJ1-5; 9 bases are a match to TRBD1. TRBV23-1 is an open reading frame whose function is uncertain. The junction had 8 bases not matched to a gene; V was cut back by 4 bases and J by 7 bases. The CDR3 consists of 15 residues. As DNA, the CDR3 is TGCGCCAGCAGTCCTCGGGAGACAGGGGGACAGCCCCAGCATTTT. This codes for CASSPRETGGQPQHF.

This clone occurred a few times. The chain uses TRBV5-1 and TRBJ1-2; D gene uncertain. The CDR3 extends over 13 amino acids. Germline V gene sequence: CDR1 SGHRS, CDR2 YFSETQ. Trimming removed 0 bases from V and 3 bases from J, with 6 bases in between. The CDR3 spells CASSLDDYYGYTF. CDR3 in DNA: TGCGCCAGCAGCTTGGATGACTACTATGGCTACACCTTC.

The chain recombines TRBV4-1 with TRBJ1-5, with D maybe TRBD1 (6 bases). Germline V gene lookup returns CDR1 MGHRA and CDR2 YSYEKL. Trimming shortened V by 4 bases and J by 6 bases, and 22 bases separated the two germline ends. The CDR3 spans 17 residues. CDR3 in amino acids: CASSLTYREGVAQPQHF. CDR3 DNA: TGCGCCAGCAGCCTGACATACAGGGAGGGTGTCGCTCAGCCCCAGCATTTT.

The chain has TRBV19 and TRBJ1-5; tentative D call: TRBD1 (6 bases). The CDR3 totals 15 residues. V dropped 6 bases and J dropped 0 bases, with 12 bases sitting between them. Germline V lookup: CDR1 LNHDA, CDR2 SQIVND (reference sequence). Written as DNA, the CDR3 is TGTGCCAGTAGACAGGGCGGTAATAGCAATCAGCCCCAGCATTTT. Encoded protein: CASRQGGNSNQPQHF.

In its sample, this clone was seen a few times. The CDR3 region is CARQFTGEYGYTF. CDR3 nucleotides: TGTGCCAGGCAATTTACAGGGGAGTATGGCTACACCTTC. The rearrangement uses TRBV2 and TRBJ1-2; 7 nucleotides agree with TRBD1. Germline CDR1 SNHLY, CDR2 FYNNEI. The CDR3 runs 13 residues. Germline trimming cut 9 bases from V and 5 bases from J; bases unmatched to any gene: 9.

In nucleotides, the CDR3 is TGTGCCTGGAGTCCGGGAGAGACCCAGTACTTC. It codes for CAWSPGETQYF. The V gene is TRBV30, the J gene TRBJ2-5; D not resolved. Trimming shortened V by 2 bases and J by 4 bases, and 5 bases separated the two germline ends. Per the germline V gene, CDR1 is GTSNPN and CDR2 is SVGIG (reference sequence). The CDR3 runs to 11 residues.

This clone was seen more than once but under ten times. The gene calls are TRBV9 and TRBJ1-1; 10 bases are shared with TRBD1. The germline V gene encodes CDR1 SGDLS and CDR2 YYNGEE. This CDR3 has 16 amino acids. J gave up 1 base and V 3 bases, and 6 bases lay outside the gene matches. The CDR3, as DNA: TGTGCCAGCAGCGGGGACAGGGGACGGGGGAACACTGAAGCTTTCTTT. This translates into CASSGDRGRGNTEAFF. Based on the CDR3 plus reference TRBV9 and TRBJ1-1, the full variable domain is DSGVTQTPKHLITATGQRVTLRCSPRSGDLSVYWYQQSLDQGLQFLIQYYNGEERAKGNILERFSAQQFPDLHSELNLSSLELGDSALYFCASSGDRGRGNTEAFFGQGTRLTVV.

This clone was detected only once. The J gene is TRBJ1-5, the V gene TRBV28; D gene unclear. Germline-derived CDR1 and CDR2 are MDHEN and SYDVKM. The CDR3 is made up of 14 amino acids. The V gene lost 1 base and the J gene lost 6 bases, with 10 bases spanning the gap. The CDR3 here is CASSLLLPGQPQHF. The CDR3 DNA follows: TGTGCCAGCAGTTTATTACTCCCCGGTCAGCCCCAGCATTTT.

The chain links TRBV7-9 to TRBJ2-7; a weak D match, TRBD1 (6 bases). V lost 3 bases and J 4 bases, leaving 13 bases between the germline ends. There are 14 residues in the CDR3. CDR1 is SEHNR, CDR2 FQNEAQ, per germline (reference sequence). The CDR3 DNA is TGTGCCAGCAGCTTGTCTACAGGGATTTACGAGCAGTACTTC. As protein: CASSLSTGIYEQYF. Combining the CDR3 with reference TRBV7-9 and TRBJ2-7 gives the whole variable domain DTGVSQNPRHKITKRGQNVTFRCDPISEHNRLYWYRQTLGQGPEFLTYFQNEAQLEKSRLLSDRFSAERPKGSFSTLEIQRTEQGDSAMYLCASSLSTGIYEQYFGPGTRLTVT.

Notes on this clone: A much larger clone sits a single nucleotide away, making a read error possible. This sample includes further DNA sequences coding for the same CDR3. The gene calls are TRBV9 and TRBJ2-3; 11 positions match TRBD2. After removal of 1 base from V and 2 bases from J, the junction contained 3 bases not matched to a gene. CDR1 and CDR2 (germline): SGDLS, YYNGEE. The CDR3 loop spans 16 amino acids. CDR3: CASSVTSGGYTDTQYF. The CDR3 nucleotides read TGTGCCAGCAGCGTAACTAGCGGGGGATACACAGATACGCAGTATTTT.

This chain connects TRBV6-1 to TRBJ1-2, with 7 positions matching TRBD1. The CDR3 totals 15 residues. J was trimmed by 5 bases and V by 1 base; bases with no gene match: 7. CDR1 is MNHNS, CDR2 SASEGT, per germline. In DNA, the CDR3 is TGTGCCAGCAGTGAAGGGGCAGGGGGATCGTATGGCTACACCTTC. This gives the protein CASSEGAGGSYGYTF.

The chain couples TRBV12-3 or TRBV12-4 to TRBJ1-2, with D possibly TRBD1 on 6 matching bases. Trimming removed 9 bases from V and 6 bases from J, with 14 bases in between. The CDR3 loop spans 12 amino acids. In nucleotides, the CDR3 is TGTGCCAGTACTGGGGGCGTGGATGGCTACACCTTC. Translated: CASTGGVDGYTF.

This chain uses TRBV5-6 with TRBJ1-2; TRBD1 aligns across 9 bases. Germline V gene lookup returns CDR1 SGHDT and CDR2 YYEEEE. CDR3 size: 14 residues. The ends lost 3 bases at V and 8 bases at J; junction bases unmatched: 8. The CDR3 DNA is TGTGCCAGCAGCTCGCCCGGGACAGGGTTCGGCTACACCTTC. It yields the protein CASSSPGTGFGYTF.

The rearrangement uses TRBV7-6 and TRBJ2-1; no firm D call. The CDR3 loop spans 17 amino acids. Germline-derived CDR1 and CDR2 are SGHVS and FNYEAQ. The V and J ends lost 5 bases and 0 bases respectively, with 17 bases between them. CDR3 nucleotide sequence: TGTGCCAGCAGCCCGCCGCTAGGCCTTAGCTCCTACAATGAGCAGTTCTTC. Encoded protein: CASSPPLGLSSYNEQFF. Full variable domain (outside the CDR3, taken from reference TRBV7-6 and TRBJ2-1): GAGVSQSPRYKVTKRGQDVALRCDPISGHVSLYWYRQALGQGPEFLTYFNYEAQQDKSGLPNDRFSAERPEGSISTLTIQRTEQRDSAMYRCASSPPLGLSSYNEQFFGPGTRLTVL.

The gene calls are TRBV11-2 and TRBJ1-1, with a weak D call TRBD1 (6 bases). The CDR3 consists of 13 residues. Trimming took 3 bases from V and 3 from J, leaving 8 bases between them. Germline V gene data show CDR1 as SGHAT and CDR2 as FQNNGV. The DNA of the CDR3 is TGTGCCAGCAGCTTTAACAGGGACACTGAAGCTTTCTTT. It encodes CASSFNRDTEAFF.

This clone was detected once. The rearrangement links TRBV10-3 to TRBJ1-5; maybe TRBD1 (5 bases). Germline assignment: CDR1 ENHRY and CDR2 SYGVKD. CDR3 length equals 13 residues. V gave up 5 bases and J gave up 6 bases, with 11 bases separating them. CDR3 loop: CAISLQVGQPQHF. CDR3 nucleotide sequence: TGTGCCATCAGTCTACAGGTGGGTCAGCCCCAGCATTTT.

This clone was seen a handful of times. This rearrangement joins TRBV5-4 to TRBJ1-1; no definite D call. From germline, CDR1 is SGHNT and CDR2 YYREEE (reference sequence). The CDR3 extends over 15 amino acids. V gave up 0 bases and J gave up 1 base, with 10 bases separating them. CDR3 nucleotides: TGTGCCAGCAGCTTGGGCGGCAATTGGAACACTGAAGCTTTCTTT. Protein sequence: CASSLGGNWNTEAFF.

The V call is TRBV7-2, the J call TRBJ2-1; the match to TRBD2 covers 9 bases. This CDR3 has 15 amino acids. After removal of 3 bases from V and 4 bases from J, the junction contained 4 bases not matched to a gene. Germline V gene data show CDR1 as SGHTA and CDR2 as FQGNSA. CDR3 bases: TGTGCCAGCAGCTTGGGTAGCGGGGGATACAATGAGCAGTTCTTC. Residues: CASSLGSGGYNEQFF.

CDR3 sequence (DNA): TGCAGCGTTGAAGATGGCGGGACGGCCTATGGCTACACCTTC. This sequence encodes CSVEDGGTAYGYTF. The rearrangement links TRBV29-1 to TRBJ1-2, with D perhaps matching TRBD1 (5 bases). The ends were cut back, 0 bases at V and 4 bases at J, with 12 bases in the middle. This CDR3 comprises 14 residues. CDR1 is SQVTM and CDR2 is ANQGSEA in the germline V gene. The full variable domain, with the rest looked up from reference TRBV29-1 and TRBJ1-2, is SAVISQKPSRDICQRGTSLTIQCQVDSQVTMMFWYRQQPGQSLTLIATANQGSEATYESGFVIDKFPISRPNLTFSTLTVSNMSPEDSSIYLCSVEDGGTAYGYTFGSGTRLTVV.

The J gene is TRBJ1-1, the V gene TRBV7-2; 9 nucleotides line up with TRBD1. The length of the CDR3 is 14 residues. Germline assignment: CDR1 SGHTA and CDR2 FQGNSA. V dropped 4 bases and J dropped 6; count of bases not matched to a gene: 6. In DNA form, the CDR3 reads TGTGCCAGCAGCTCCGGGACAGGGATGCCTGAAGCTTTCTTT. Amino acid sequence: CASSSGTGMPEAFF.

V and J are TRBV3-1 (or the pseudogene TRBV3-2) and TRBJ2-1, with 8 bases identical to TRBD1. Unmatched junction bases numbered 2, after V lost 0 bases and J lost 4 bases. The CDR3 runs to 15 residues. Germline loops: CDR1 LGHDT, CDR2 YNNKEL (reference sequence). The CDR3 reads CASSQDQGAYNEQFF. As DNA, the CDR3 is TGTGCCAGCAGCCAAGATCAGGGGGCATACAATGAGCAGTTCTTC.

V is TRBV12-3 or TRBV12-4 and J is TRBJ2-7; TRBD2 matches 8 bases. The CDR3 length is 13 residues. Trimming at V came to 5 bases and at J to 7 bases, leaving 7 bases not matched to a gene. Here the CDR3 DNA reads TGTGCCAGCAGTCCCGGGAGGGTCTGGGAGCAGTACTTC. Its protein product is CASSPGRVWEQYF.

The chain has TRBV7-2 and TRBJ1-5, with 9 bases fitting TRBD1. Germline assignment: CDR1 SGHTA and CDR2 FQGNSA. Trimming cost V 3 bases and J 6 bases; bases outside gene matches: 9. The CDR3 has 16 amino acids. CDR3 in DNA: TGTGCCAGCAGCTTGGGGACAGGGTTTACGGGTCAGCCCCAGCATTTT. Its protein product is CASSLGTGFTGQPQHF.

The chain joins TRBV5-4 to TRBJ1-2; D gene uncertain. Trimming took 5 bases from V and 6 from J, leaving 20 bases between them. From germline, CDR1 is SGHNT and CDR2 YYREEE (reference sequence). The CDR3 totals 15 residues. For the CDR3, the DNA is TGTGCCAGCAGGTCTCTCGGCAGCATGCGGAATGGCTACACCTTC. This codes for CASRSLGSMRNGYTF. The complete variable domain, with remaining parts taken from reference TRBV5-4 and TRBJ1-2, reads ETGVTQSPTHLIKTRGQQVTLRCSSQSGHNTVSWYQQALGQGPQFIFQYYREEENGRGNFPPRFSGLQFPNYSSELNVNALELDDSALYLCASRSLGSMRNGYTFGSGTRLTVV.

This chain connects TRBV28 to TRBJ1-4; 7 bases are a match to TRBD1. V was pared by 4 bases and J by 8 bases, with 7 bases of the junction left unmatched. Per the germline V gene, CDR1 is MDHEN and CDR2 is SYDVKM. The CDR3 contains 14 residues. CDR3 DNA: TGTGCCAGCAGTTCCGGACAGGAGCGAGAAAAACTGTTTTTT. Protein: CASSSGQEREKLFF.

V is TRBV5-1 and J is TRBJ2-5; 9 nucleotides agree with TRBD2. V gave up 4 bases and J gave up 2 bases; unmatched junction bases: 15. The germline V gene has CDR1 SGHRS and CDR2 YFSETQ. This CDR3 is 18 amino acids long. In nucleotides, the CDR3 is TGCGCCAGCAGCCGGGGGGCGACTAGCGGATTCAGGCAAGAGACCCAGTACTTC. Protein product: CASSRGATSGFRQETQYF.

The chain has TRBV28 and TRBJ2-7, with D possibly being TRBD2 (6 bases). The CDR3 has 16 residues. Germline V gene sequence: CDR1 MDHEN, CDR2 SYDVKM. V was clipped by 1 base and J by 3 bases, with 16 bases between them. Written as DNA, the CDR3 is TGTGCCAGCAGTTTATATTCCCCCCGGGGGTTCTACGAGCAGTACTTC. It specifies CASSLYSPRGFYEQYF.

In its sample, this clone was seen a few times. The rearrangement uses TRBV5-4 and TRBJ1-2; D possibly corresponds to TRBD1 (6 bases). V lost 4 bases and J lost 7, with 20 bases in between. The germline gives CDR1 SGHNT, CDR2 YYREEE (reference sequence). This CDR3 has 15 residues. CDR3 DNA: TGTGCCAGCAGCGCCGAAGGGACACGGGATACTGGCTACACCTTC. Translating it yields CASSAEGTRDTGYTF.